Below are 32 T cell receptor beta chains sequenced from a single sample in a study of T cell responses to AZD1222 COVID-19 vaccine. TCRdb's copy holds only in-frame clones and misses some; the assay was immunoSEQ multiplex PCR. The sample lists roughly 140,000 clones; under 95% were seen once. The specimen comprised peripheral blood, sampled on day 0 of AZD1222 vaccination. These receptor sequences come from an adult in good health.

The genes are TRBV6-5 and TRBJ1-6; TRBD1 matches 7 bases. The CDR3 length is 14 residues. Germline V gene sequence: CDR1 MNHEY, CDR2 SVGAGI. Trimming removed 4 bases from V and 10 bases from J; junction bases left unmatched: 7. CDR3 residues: CASSFNRGESPLHF. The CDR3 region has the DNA TGTGCCAGCAGTTTCAACAGGGGCGAGTCACCCCTCCACTTT.

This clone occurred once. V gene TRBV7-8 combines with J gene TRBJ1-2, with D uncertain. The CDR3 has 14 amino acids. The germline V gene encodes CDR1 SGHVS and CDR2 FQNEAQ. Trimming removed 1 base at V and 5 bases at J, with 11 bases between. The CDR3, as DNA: TGTGCCAGCAGCTTAGGATCGAGTCTTTATGGCTACACCTTC. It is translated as CASSLGSSLYGYTF.

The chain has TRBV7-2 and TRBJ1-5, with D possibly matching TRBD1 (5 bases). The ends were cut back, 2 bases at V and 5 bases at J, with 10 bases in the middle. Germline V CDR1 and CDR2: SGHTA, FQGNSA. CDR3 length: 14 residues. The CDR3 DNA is TGTGCCAGCAGCTTACAGGGCCCCTATCAGCCCCAGCATTTT. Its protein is CASSLQGPYQPQHF.

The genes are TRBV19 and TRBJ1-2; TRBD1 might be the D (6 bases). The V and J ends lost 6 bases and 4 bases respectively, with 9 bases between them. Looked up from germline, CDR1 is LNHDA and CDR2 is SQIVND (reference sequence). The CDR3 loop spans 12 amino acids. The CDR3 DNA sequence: TGTGCCAGTAGGAAGACAGGCTATGGCTACACCTTC. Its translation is CASRKTGYGYTF.

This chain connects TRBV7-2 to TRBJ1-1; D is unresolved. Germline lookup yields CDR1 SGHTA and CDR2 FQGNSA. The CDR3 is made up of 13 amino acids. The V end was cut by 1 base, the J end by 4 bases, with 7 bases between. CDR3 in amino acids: CASSLGGATEAFF. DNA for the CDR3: TGTGCCAGCAGCTTAGGGGGTGCCACTGAAGCTTTCTTT.

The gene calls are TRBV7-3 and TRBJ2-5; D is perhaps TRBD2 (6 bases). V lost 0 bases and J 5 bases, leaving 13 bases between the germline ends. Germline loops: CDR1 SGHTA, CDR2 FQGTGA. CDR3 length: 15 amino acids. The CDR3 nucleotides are TGTGCCAGCAGCTTAACTTCCGACAGCGGGGAGACCCAGTACTTC. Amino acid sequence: CASSLTSDSGETQYF. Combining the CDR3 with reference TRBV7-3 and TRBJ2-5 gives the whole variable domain GAGVSQTPSNKVTEKGKYVELRCDPISGHTALYWYRQSLGQGPEFLIYFQGTGAADDSGLPNDRFFAVRPEGSVSTLKIQRTERGDSAVYLCASSLTSDSGETQYFGPGTRLLVL.

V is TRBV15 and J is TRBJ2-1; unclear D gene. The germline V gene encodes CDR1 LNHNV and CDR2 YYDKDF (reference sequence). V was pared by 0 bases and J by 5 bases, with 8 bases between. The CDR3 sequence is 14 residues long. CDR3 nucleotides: TGTGCCACCAGCAGAGATGTTACCAACAATGAGCAGTTCTTC. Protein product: CATSRDVTNNEQFF. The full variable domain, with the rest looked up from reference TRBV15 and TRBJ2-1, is DAMVIQNPRYQVTQFGKPVTLSCSQTLNHNVMYWYQQKSSQAPKLLFHYYDKDFNNEADTPDNFQSRRPNTSFCFLDIRSPGLGDTAMYLCATSRDVTNNEQFFGPGTRLTVL.

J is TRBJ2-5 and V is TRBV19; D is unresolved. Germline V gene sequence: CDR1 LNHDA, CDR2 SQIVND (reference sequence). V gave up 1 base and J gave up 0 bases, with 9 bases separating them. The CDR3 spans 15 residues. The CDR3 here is CASSIAPHNQETQYF. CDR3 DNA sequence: TGTGCCAGTAGTATAGCGCCCCATAACCAAGAGACCCAGTACTTC.

The DNA of the CDR3 is TGTGCCAGCAGTTCGTTAGCGGGAGGCCCGGGCAATGAGCAGTTCTTC. Translating gives CASSSLAGGPGNEQFF. This chain connects TRBV27 to TRBJ2-1; 10 nucleotides line up with TRBD2. The CDR3 loop spans 16 amino acids. Germline-derived CDR1 and CDR2 are MNHEY and SMNVEV (reference sequence). With V trimmed by 4 bases and J by 6 bases, 9 bases remained unmatched.

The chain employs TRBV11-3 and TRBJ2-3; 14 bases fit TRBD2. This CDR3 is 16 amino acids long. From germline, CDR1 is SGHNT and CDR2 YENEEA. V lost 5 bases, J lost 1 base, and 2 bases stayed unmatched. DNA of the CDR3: TGTGCCAGCAGCCCGACTAGCGGGGGGGGCACAGATACGCAGTATTTT. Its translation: CASSPTSGGGTDTQYF. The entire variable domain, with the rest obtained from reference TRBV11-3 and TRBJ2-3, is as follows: EAGVVQSPRYKIIEKKQPVAFWCNPISGHNTLYWYLQNLGQGPELLIRYENEEAVDDSQLPKDRFSAERLKGVDSTLKIQPAELGDSAVYLCASSPTSGGGTDTQYFGPGTRLTVL.

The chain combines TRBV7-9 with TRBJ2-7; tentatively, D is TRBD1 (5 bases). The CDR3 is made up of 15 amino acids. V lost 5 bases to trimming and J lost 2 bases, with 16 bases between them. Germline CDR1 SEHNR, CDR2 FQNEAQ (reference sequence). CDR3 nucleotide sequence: TGTGCCAGCAGCCGGCAGGAAGGCAGGGCCTACGAGCAGTACTTC. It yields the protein CASSRQEGRAYEQYF.

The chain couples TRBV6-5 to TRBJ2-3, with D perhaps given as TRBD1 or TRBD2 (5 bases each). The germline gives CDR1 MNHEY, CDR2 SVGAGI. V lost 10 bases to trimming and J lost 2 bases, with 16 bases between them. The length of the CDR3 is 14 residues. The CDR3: CATSKEGTTDTQYF. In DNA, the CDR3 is TGTGCCACCAGCAAAGAGGGGACCACAGATACGCAGTATTTT.

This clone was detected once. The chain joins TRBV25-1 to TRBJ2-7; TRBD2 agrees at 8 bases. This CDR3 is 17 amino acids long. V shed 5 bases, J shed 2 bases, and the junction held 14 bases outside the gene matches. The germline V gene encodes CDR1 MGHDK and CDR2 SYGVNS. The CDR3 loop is CASSSEGGGPTTYEQYF. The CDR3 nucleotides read TGTGCCAGCAGTTCTGAGGGCGGGGGGCCAACCACCTACGAGCAGTACTTC.

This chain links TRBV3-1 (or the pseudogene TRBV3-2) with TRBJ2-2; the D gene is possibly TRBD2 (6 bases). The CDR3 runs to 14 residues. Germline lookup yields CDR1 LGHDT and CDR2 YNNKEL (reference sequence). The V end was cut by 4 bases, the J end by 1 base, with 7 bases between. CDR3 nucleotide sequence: TGTGCCAGCAGCCGCGGGAAGAACACCGGGGAGCTGTTTTTT. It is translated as CASSRGKNTGELFF.

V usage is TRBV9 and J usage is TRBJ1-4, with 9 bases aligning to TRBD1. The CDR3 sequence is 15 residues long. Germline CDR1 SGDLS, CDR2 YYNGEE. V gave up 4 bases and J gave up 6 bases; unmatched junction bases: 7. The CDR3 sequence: CASSPGQGTYEKLFF. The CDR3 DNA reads TGTGCCAGCAGCCCAGGACAGGGGACGTATGAAAAACTGTTTTTT.

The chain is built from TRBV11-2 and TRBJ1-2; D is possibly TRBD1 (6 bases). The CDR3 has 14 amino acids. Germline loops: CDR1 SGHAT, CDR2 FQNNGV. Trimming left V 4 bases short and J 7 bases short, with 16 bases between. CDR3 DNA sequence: TGTGCCAGCAGCTGGAGGGGGGAAGGCGGTGGCTACACCTTC. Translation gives CASSWRGEGGGYTF.

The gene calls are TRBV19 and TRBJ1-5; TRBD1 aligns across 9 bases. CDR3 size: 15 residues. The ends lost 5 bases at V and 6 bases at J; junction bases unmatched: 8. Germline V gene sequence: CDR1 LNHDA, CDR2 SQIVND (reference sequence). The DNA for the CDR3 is TGTGCCAGTAGTGATCGGGACAGGGCTCTTCAGCCCCAGCATTTT. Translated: CASSDRDRALQPQHF. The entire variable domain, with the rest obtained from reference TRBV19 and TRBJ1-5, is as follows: DGGITQSPKYLFRKEGQNVTLSCEQNLNHDAMYWYRQDPGQGLRLIYYSQIVNDFQKGDIAEGYSVSREKKESFPLTVTSAQKNPTAFYLCASSDRDRALQPQHFGDGTRLSIL.

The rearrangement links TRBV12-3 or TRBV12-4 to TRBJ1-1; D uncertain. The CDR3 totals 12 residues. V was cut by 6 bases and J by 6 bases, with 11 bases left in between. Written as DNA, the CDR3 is TGTGCCAGCAGCCCTAGTGGGGCTGAAGCTTTCTTT. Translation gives CASSPSGAEAFF.

CDR3 sequence: CASSSTGGYEQYF. As DNA, the CDR3 is TGTGCCAGTAGTTCGACAGGGGGCTACGAGCAGTACTTC. This rearrangement joins TRBV19 to TRBJ2-7; 9 bases match TRBD1. Germline V lookup: CDR1 LNHDA, CDR2 SQIVND (reference sequence). V lost 5 bases and J lost 3; bases outside the gene matches: 2. The CDR3 consists of 13 residues. Full variable domain (remainder filled in from reference TRBV19 and TRBJ2-7): DGGITQSPKYLFRKEGQNVTLSCEQNLNHDAMYWYRQDPGQGLRLIYYSQIVNDFQKGDIAEGYSVSREKKESFPLTVTSAQKNPTAFYLCASSSTGGYEQYFGPGTRLTVT.

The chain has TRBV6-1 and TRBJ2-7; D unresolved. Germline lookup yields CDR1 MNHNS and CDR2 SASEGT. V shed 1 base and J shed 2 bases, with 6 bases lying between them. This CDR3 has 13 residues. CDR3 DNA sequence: TGTGCCAGCAGTGAAGGGGTTCCCTACGAGCAGTACTTC. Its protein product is CASSEGVPYEQYF.

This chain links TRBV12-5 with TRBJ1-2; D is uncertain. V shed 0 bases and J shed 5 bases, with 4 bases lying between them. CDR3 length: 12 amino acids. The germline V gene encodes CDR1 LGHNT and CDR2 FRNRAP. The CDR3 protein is CASGLVGYGYTF. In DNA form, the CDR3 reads TGTGCTAGTGGTTTGGTGGGGTATGGCTACACCTTC.

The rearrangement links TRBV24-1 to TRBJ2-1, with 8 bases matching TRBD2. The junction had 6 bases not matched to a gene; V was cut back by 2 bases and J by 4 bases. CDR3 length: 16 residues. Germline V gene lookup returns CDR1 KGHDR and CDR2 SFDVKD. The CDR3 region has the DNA TGTGCCACCAGTGATTCGTACGGGGGGGCTTACAATGAGCAGTTCTTC. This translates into CATSDSYGGAYNEQFF.

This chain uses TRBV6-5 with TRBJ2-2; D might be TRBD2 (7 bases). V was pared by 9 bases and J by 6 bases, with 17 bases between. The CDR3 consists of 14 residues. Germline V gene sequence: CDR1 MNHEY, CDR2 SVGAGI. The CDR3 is CASKGGMRAGELFF. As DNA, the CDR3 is TGTGCCAGTAAGGGGGGGATGCGGGCCGGGGAGCTGTTTTTT.

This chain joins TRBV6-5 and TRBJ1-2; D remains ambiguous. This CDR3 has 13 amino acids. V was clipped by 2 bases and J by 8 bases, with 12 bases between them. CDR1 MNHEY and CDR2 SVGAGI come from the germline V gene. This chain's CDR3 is CASSYDGMRGYTF. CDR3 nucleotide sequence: TGTGCCAGCAGTTACGACGGGATGAGGGGCTACACCTTC.

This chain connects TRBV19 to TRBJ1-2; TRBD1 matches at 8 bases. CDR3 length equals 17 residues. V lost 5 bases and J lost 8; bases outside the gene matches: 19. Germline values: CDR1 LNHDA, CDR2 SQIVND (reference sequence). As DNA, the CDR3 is TGTGCCAGTAGTGCCCAATCCCTGGACAGGGCAGCACGAGGCTACACCTTC. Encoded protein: CASSAQSLDRAARGYTF.

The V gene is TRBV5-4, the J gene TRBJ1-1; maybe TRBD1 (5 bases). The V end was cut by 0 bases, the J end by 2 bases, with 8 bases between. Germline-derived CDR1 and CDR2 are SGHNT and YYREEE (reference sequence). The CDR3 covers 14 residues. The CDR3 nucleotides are TGTGCCAGCAGCTTGGTGCAGGGAAACACTGAAGCTTTCTTT. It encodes CASSLVQGNTEAFF. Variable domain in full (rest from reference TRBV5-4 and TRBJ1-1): ETGVTQSPTHLIKTRGQQVTLRCSSQSGHNTVSWYQQALGQGPQFIFQYYREEENGRGNFPPRFSGLQFPNYSSELNVNALELDDSALYLCASSLVQGNTEAFFGQGTRLTVV.

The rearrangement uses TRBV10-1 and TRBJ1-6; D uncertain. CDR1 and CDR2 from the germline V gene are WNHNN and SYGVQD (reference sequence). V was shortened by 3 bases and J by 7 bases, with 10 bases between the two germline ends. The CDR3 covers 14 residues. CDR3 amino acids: CASSERPGNSPLHF. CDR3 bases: TGCGCCAGCAGTGAAAGGCCTGGGAATTCACCCCTCCACTTT.

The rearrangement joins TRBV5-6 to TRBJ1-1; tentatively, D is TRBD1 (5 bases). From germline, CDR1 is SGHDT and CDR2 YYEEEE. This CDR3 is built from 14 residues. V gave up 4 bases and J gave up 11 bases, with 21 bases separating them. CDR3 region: CASSPGSKGGAAFF. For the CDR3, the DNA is TGTGCCAGCAGCCCAGGGAGTAAAGGTGGCGCGGCTTTCTTT. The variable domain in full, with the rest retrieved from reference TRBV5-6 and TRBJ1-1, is DAGVTQSPTHLIKTRGQQVTLRCSPKSGHDTVSWYQQALGQGPQFIFQYYEEEERQRGNFPDRFSGHQFPNYSSELNVNALLLGDSALYLCASSPGSKGGAAFFGQGTRLTVV.

The CDR3 spells CASSPTGTGFIPYEQYF. In DNA form, the CDR3 reads TGTGCCAGTAGTCCGACCGGGACAGGGTTTATTCCCTACGAGCAGTACTTC. The genes are TRBV19 and TRBJ2-7; 9 nucleotides match TRBD1. Germline V gene lookup returns CDR1 LNHDA and CDR2 SQIVND (reference sequence). J was trimmed by 2 bases and V by 5 bases; bases with no gene match: 13. The CDR3 loop spans 17 amino acids.

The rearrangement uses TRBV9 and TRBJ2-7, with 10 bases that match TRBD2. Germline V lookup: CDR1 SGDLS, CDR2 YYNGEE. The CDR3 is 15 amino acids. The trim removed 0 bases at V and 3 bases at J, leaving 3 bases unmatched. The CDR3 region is CASSVGSGRLYEQYF. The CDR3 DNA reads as TGTGCCAGCAGCGTAGGTAGCGGGAGGCTCTACGAGCAGTACTTC.

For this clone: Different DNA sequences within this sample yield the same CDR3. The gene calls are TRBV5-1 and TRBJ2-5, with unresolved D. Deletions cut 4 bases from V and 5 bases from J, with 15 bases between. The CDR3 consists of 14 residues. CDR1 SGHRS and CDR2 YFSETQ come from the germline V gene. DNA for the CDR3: TGCGCCAGCAGCCTACGGACGGGCCGGGAGACCCAGTACTTC. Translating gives CASSLRTGRETQYF. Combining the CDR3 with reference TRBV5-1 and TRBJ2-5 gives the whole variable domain KAGVTQTPRYLIKTRGQQVTLSCSPISGHRSVSWYQQTPGQGLQFLFEYFSETQRNKGNFPGRFSGRQFSNSRSEMNVSTLELGDSALYLCASSLRTGRETQYFGPGTRLLVL.

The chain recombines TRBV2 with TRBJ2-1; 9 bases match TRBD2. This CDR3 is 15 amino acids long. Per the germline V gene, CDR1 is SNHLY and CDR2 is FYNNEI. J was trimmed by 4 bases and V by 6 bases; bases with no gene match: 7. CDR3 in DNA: TGTGCCAGCAGGAAAGCGGGGGGCCCTTACAATGAGCAGTTCTTC. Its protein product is CASRKAGGPYNEQFF. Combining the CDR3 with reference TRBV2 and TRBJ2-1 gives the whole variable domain EPEVTQTPSHQVTQMGQEVILRCVPISNHLYFYWYRQILGQKVEFLVSFYNNEISEKSEIFDDQFSVERPDGSNFTLKIRSTKLEDSAMYFCASRKAGGPYNEQFFGPGTRLTVL.